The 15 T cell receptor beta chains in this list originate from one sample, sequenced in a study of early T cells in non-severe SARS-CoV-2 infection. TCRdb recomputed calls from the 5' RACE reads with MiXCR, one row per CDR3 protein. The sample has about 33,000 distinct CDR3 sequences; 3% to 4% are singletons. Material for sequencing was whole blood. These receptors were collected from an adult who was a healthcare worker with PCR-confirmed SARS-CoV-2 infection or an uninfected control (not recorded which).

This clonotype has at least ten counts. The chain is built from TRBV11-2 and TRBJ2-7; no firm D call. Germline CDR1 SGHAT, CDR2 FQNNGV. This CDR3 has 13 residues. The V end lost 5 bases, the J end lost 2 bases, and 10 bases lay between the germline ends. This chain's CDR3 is CASSPAGAYEQYV. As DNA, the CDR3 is TGTGCCAGCAGCCCAGCAGGAGCCTACGAGCAGTACGTC.

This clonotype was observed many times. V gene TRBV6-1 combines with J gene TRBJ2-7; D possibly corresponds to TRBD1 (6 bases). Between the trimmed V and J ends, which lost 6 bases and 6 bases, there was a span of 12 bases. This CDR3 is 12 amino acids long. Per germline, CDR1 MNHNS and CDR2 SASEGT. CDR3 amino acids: CASSNRVGEQYV. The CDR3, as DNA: TGTGCCAGCAGCAACAGGGTTGGCGAGCAGTACGTC.

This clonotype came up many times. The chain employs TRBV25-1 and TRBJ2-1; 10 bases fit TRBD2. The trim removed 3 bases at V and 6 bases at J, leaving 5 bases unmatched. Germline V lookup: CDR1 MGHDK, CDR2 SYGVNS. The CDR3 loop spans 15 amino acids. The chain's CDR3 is CASSETLAGVNEQFF. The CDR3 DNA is TGTGCCAGCAGTGAGACCCTAGCGGGAGTCAATGAGCAGTTCTTC.

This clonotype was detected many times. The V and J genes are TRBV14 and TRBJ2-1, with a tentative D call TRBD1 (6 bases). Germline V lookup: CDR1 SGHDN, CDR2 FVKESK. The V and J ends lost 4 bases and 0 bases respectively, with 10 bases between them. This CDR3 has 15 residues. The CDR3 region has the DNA TGTGCCAGCAGCCGACAAGGGGGCTCCTACAATGAGCAGTTCTTC. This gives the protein CASSRQGGSYNEQFF.

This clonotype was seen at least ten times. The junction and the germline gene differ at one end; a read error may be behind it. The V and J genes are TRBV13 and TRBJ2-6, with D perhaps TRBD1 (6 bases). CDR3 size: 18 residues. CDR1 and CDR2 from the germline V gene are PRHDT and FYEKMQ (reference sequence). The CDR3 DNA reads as TGTGCCAGCAGCTTCCCTGGGACATCAAGCTCTGGGACCAACGTCCTGACTTTC. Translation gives CASSFPGTSSSGTNVLTF.

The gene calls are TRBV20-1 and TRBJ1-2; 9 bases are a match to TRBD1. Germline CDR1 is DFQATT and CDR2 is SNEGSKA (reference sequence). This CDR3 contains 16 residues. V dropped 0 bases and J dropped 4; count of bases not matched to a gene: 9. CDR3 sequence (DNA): TGCAGTGCTAGAGATCGATCTCCGGGACAGGGCTATGGCTACACCTTC. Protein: CSARDRSPGQGYGYTF.

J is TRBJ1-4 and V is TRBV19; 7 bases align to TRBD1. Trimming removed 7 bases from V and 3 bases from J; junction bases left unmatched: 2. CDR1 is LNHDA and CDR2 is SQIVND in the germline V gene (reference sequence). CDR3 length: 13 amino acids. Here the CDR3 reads CASTDRPNEKLFF. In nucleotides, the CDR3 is TGTGCCAGTACGGACAGGCCTAATGAAAAACTGTTTTTT.

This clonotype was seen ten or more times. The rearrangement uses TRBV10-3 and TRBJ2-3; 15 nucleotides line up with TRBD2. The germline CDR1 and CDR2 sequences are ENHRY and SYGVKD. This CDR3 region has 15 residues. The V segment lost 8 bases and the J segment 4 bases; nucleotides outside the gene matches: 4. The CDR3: CAIGLAGGPSDTQYF. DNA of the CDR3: TGTGCCATCGGACTAGCGGGAGGGCCGTCAGATACGCAGTATTTT.

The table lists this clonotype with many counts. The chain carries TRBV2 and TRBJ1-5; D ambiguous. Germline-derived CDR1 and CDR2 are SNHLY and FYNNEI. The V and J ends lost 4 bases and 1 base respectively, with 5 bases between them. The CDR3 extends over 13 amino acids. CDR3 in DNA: TGTGCCAGCAGTGCGGACAGCAATCAGCCCCAGCATTTT. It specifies CASSADSNQPQHF.

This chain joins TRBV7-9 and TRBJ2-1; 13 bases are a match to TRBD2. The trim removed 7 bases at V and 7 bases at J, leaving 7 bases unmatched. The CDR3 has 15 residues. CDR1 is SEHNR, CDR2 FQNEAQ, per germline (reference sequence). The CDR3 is CASMQRTSGSNEQFF. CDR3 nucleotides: TGTGCCAGCATGCAAAGGACTAGCGGGAGTAATGAGCAGTTCTTC.

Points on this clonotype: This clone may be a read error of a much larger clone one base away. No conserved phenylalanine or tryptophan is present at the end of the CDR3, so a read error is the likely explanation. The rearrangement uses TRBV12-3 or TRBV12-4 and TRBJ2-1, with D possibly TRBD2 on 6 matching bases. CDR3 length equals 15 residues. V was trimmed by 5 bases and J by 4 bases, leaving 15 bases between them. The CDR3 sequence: CASSPPRTIYNEQFI. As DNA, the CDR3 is TGTGCCAGCAGTCCACCCAGGACTATTTACAATGAGCAGTTCATC.

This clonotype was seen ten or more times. The CDR3 bases are TGTGCCAGCAGTTACGGGGGGACGACAGGGGGCGCAGAGACCCAGTACTTC. Translation: CASSYGGTTGGAETQYF. The V gene is TRBV6-6, the J gene TRBJ2-5; 10 nucleotides line up with TRBD1. J lost 4 bases, V lost 2 bases, and 10 bases had no gene match. Germline V lookup: CDR1 MNHNY, CDR2 SVGAGI (reference sequence). This CDR3 contains 17 residues.

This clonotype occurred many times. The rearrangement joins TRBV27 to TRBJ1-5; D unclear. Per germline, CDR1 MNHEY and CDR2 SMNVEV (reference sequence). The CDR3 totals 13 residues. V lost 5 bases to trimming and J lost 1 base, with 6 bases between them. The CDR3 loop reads CASSPRSNQPQHF. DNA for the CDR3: TGTGCCAGCAGTCCTAGAAGCAATCAGCCCCAGCATTTT.

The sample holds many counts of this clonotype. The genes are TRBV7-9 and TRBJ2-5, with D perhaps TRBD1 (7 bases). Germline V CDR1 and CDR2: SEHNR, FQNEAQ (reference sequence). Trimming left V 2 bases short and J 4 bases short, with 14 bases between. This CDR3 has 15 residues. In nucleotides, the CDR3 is TGTGCCAGCAGCTTAACCGCCAGGGGGGCAGAGACCCAGTACTTC. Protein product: CASSLTARGAETQYF.

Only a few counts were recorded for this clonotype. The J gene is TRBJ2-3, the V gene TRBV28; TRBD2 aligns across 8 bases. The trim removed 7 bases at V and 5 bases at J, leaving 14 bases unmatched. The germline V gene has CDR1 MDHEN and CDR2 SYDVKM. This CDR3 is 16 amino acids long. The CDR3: CASIPGAAGGLDTQYF. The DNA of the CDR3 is TGTGCCAGCATCCCAGGGGCGGCGGGAGGTCTAGATACGCAGTATTTT. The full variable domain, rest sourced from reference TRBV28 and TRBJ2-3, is DVKVTQSSRYLVKRTGEKVFLECVQDMDHENMFWYRQDPGLGLRLIYFSYDVKMKEKGDIPEGYSVSREKKERFSLILESASTNQTSMYLCASIPGAAGGLDTQYFGPGTRLTVL.